The 4 T cell receptor beta chains presented below share a single source sample, sequenced in a study of a mutant IDH1 vaccine in newly diagnosed glioma. Time point specified: week 23, last vaccination. What each vaccine dose contained was 300 ug of mutant IDH1 20-mer peptide, accompanied by topical imiquimod. Only in-frame clones appear in the TCRdb table, and some are missing; sequencing was by immunoSEQ multiplex PCR. This table holds around 60,000 clones, more than 75% found once. Their recognized antigens are unknown. The material sequenced was PBMCs, taken from a glioma patient whose treatment included an IDH1 peptide vaccine. Every receptor here comes from a man aged 25-45 years with glioma.

Points on this clone: The junction does not match germline at one end; this may be a read error. V usage is TRBV6-5 and J usage is TRBJ1-1, with D hard to call. Germline assignment: CDR1 MNHEY and CDR2 SVGAGI. This CDR3 spans 12 amino acids. This CDR3 reads CAISESADPAFF. In DNA, the CDR3 is TGTGCCATCAGTGAGTCGGCAGACCCGGCTTTCTTT.

The gene calls are TRBV29-1 and TRBJ2-1; maybe TRBD2 (5 bases). The V end was cut by 7 bases, the J end by 8 bases, with 15 bases between. The CDR3 covers 12 residues. CDR1 SQVTM and CDR2 ANQGSEA come from the germline V gene. CDR3 sequence (DNA): TGCAGCGCCGGGGTTTCCGTGTATGAGCAGTTCTTC. It codes for CSAGVSVYEQFF.

The sample holds one count of this clone. The rearrangement links TRBV5-1 to TRBJ2-1; D is undetermined. This CDR3 contains 15 residues. Germline V gene lookup returns CDR1 SGHRS and CDR2 YFSETQ. V shed 4 bases and J shed 0 bases, with 11 bases lying between them. CDR3: CASSVQTSSYNEQFF. The DNA of the CDR3 is TGCGCCAGCAGCGTACAGACGAGCTCCTACAATGAGCAGTTCTTC.

The rearrangement links TRBV28 to TRBJ2-7; TRBD2 might be the D (5 bases). The CDR3 runs to 15 residues. The germline V and J ends were trimmed by 3 bases and 6 bases, with 18 bases remaining between them. CDR1 and CDR2 from the germline V gene are MDHEN and SYDVKM. The chain's CDR3 is CASSFLTKSLVEQYF. Written as DNA, the CDR3 is TGTGCCAGCAGTTTCCTGACTAAGTCCCTAGTCGAGCAGTACTTC.